The clone carrying this T cell receptor beta chain is a singleton in its sample. The antigen remains unidentified. The data are from a study of cytomegalovirus exposure and HLA in healthy donors. Whole-study results and caveats: A few CMV-associated chains were confirmed in vitro to be specific for CMV antigens. Equally common other TCR beta chains were less clonally expanded than HLA-associated ones, a later analysis found. As was reported, the HLA-A and HLA-B alleles of most subjects were accurately predicted from TCR beta sequences.

This CDR3 is 12 amino acids long. The V end lost 6 bases, the J end lost 8 bases, and 13 bases lay between the germline ends. Germline V lookup: CDR1 MDHEN, CDR2 SYDVKM. PCR was performed using 60 Vbeta and 13 Jbeta primers. Per the study methods: In a later analysis, 75 million to 95 million unique TCR beta chains included roughly 11 million shared by two or more donors. TCRdb's copy holds only in-frame clones and misses some; the assay was immunoSEQ multiplex PCR. D and trimming come from the DNA, and the V and J calls and clone size come from that table. This sample has 150,000 to 200,000 clones, with 65% to 70% found just once.

Sequencing input: PBMCs. The chain links TRBV28 to TRBJ2-5, with D possibly matching TRBD1 (5 bases). The source of this sequence is a woman between 18 and 29 years old in good health and CMV-seropositive. The CDR3 spells CASRFTQGTQYF. CDR3 coding DNA: TGTGCCAGCAGGTTTACTCAGGGAACCCAGTACTTC.